This TCR beta chain was recovered during a study of molecular identifiers for immune sequencing clone quantification. For the study at large: Replicate RNA from approximately 20,000 or 98,000 naive CD8 T cells formed five aliquots; four were sequenced. General observations from the study: Spiked-in Jurkat TCR RNA corresponding to one cell was reported as detectable against 750,000 to 1,000,000 naive cells.

The authors built bulk TCR libraries by previously described methods with listed TCR primers. MiXCR, run by TCRdb on the PCR reads, gives a single entry per CDR3 protein. The sample carries about half a million distinct CDR3 sequences, about 25% recorded once. Naive CD8 libraries were made from around 20,000 to 1,000,000 sorted cells, and they used 10%, 30% or 50% RNA. To note about this clonotype: The antigen remains unidentified.

This receptor was obtained from a human donor in good health. Some libraries in this study had Jurkat cell RNA spiked in. Sequenced: naive CD8+ T cells from blood, with Jurkat cell RNA spiked in. Subset denoted: FACS-sorted CD8+CD4-CCR7+CD45RA+ naive T cells.

CDR3 amino acids: CASSSQGTPTTDEQYF. DNA for the CDR3: TGTGCCAGCAGCTCCCAGGGAACTCCCACTACGGACGAGCAGTACTTC. The chain combines TRBV5-4 with TRBJ2-7, with D possibly matching TRBD1 (5 bases). This CDR3 region has 16 residues. Germline CDR1 reads SGHNT; CDR2 reads YYREEE (reference sequence). Trimming removed 3 bases from V and 5 bases from J, with 21 bases in between.